These 11 T cell receptor beta chains share one sample of origin, sequenced in a study of blood T cell repertoires in COVID-19 (dated by TCRdb to the early 2020s). Library creation used the immunoSEQ multiplex PCR assay. Held by TCRdb, this immuneACCESS table contains in-frame sequences only and omits some clones. Under half of the omission traces to an unresolved V gene where checked; the cause of the rest is unknown. This sample holds more than 55,000 clones; around 88% were observed only once. The ten biggest clones cover 5.5% to 7% of the sample. Sequenced: peripheral blood. These receptors all stem from a woman in her 70s with acute or convalescent COVID-19.

The chain joins TRBV5-6 to TRBJ2-3; 8 bases agree with TRBD1. Germline lookup yields CDR1 SGHDT and CDR2 YYEEEE. The CDR3 is made up of 16 amino acids. After removal of 0 bases from V and 4 bases from J, the junction contained 7 bases not matched to a gene. CDR3 amino acids: CASSLALAGGADTQYF. Written as DNA, the CDR3 is TGTGCCAGCAGCTTGGCCCTAGCAGGGGGCGCAGATACGCAGTATTTT.

This chain connects TRBV28 to TRBJ2-7; TRBD2 agrees at 16 bases. CDR1 and CDR2 from the germline V gene are MDHEN and SYDVKM. Trimming removed 6 bases from V and 2 bases from J; junction bases left unmatched: 1. This CDR3 is 15 amino acids long. Here the CDR3 DNA reads TGTGCCAGCAGGGGGACTAGCGGGGGGGCCTACGAGCAGTACTTC. Its protein product is CASRGTSGGAYEQYF.

The rearrangement links TRBV30 to TRBJ1-2; the D gene is possibly TRBD1 (6 bases). V was shortened by 0 bases and J by 9 bases, with 11 bases between the two germline ends. This CDR3 has 12 residues. The germline gives CDR1 GTSNPN, CDR2 SVGIG (reference sequence). CDR3 sequence: CAWSVSGDSYTF. CDR3 coding DNA: TGTGCCTGGAGTGTATCAGGGGACAGCTACACCTTC. The full variable domain, completed using reference TRBV30 and TRBJ1-2, is SQTIHQWPATLVQPVGSPLSLECTVEGTSNPNLYWYRQAAGRGLQLLFYSVGIGQISSEVPQNLSASRPQDRQFILSSKKLLLSDSGFYLCAWSVSGDSYTFGSGTRLTVV.

This clone occurred once. The chain combines TRBV10-2 with TRBJ1-1, with D possibly matching TRBD1 (6 bases). CDR1 is WSHSY and CDR2 is SAAADI in the germline V gene. V was shortened by 7 bases and J by 7 bases, with 19 bases between the two germline ends. The CDR3 consists of 14 residues. CDR3 residues: CASTLQGKVGEAFF. The CDR3 DNA reads as TGCGCCAGCACTCTACAGGGAAAGGTGGGTGAAGCTTTCTTT.

A word on this clone: At one end the junction does not follow the germline gene, possibly because of a read error. The rearrangement uses TRBV19 and TRBJ2-3; 7 nucleotides agree with TRBD1. CDR3 length: 14 amino acids. Looked up from germline, CDR1 is LNHDA and CDR2 is SQIVND (reference sequence). CDR3 loop: CASSVDRVRDTQYF. CDR3 nucleotides: TGTGCCAGTAGTGTAGACAGGGTCAGAGATACGCAGTATTTT.

This clone was seen only a few times. The chain carries TRBV6-5 and TRBJ2-5; 11 nucleotides match TRBD2. Losses at the gene ends were 0 bases for V and 3 bases for J; bases not matched to a gene: 3. CDR1 is MNHEY, CDR2 SVGAGI, per germline. The CDR3 totals 16 residues. CDR3 sequence (DNA): TGTGCCAGCAGTTACTCGGCTAGCGGGAGGAAAGAGACCCAGTACTTC. Protein: CASSYSASGRKETQYF.

V and J are TRBV19 and TRBJ1-5, with 8 positions matching TRBD1. This CDR3 comprises 15 residues. V lost 6 bases to trimming and J lost 5 bases; unmatched junction nucleotides: 9. Germline CDR1 LNHDA, CDR2 SQIVND (reference sequence). In DNA, the CDR3 is TGTGCCAGTAGCTTCCTAGGACAGGGCCATCAGCCCCAGCATTTT. It codes for CASSFLGQGHQPQHF. The full variable domain, its missing parts supplied by reference TRBV19 and TRBJ1-5, is DGGITQSPKYLFRKEGQNVTLSCEQNLNHDAMYWYRQDPGQGLRLIYYSQIVNDFQKGDIAEGYSVSREKKESFPLTVTSAQKNPTAFYLCASSFLGQGHQPQHFGDGTRLSIL.

J is TRBJ1-2 and V is TRBV5-1; D is undetermined. V shed 3 bases and J shed 7 bases, with 10 bases lying between them. The CDR3 has 12 residues. Looked up from germline, CDR1 is SGHRS and CDR2 is YFSETQ. The CDR3 DNA sequence: TGCGCCAGCAGCTACGACAAACTTGGCTACACCTTC. This encodes CASSYDKLGYTF.

The V gene is TRBV20-1, the J gene TRBJ2-7; 10 bases align to TRBD2. Germline V gene lookup returns CDR1 DFQATT and CDR2 SNEGSKA (reference sequence). V lost 3 bases and J lost 6; bases outside the gene matches: 8. The CDR3 spans 14 residues. DNA for the CDR3: TGCAGTGCTAGTTCTAGCGGGAGTGGTTTCGAGCAGTACTTC. It codes for CSASSSGSGFEQYF.

The chain is built from TRBV15 and TRBJ2-2, with a tentative D call TRBD2 (7 bases). The germline V gene has CDR1 LNHNV and CDR2 YYDKDF (reference sequence). The CDR3 extends over 15 amino acids. V was trimmed by 5 bases and J by 5 bases, leaving 15 bases between them. CDR3 nucleotide sequence: TGTGCCACCAGCCCGGCGGGGGCCCAAACCGGGGAGCTGTTTTTT. Protein product: CATSPAGAQTGELFF.

The rearrangement uses TRBV7-9 and TRBJ1-2; 8 bases match TRBD1. The CDR3 has 15 residues. Germline V CDR1 and CDR2: SEHNR, FQNEAQ (reference sequence). Losses at the gene ends were 1 base for V and 8 bases for J; bases not matched to a gene: 9. The CDR3 DNA reads as TGTGCCAGCAGCTTAGGAACGGACAGGGCTGGAGGCTACACCTTC. Translated, it gives CASSLGTDRAGGYTF. The full variable domain, rest sourced from reference TRBV7-9 and TRBJ1-2, is DTGVSQNPRHKITKRGQNVTFRCDPISEHNRLYWYRQTLGQGPEFLTYFQNEAQLEKSRLLSDRFSAERPKGSFSTLEIQRTEQGDSAMYLCASSLGTDRAGGYTFGSGTRLTVV.